This T cell receptor beta chain was identified during a study of T cell repertoires in cytomegalovirus infection. In the study overall: Newly reported HLA-C-restricted and thoroughly characterized HLA-B-restricted CMV epitopes were employed. Public TCR beta signatures marked donors with CMV infection and the matching HLA.

For this clonotype: Its specificity is not known.

MiXCR, run by TCRdb on the reads, gives a single entry per CDR3 protein. This repertoire shows approximately 730,000 distinct CDR3 sequences, 30% to 35% found once; its top ten account for 18%. Deletions cut 3 bases from V and 7 bases from J, with 18 bases between. The germline V gene has CDR1 KGHSH and CDR2 LQKENI. This CDR3 has 15 amino acids. Points from the study as a whole: People with CMV and the relevant HLA were identified by cumulative public TCR beta family frequency. HLA-C-restricted CMV-specific TCR beta clonotypes prevailed in the ex vivo response.

The source of this sequence is a human donor in good health (CMV status not recorded). Some clones in this sample may be carry-over from other donors' samples. Sample: cultured PBMCs, taken from culture after CMV antigen stimulation. The chain has TRBV18 and TRBJ1-1; D perhaps matches TRBD1 (6 bases). CDR3 sequence (DNA): TGTGCCAGCTCACCCCGGCACACAGGGATTGTTGAAGCTTTCTTT. Its protein is CASSPRHTGIVEAFF.